This entry is about one T cell receptor beta chain. The antigen remains undetermined. The sample is drawn from a study of shared clonotypes between healthy human individuals. Findings and caveats of the study: Sharing of clonotypes among donors was expected to vary with sequencing depth.

How the authors handled the data: Filtering differed, since immunoSEQ gave only junction sequences and no quality scores. Using immunoSEQ multiplex PCR, the repertoire was profiled, and TCRdb retains in-frame clones only, with some absent. For V, J and clone size, that table is used; D and trimming come from the DNA. The sample carries about 1.5 million clones, around 98% recorded once. There are 13 residues in the CDR3. Trimming took 8 bases from V and 2 from J, leaving 14 bases between them. Germline V gene data show CDR1 as SQVTM and CDR2 as ANQGSEA. The V gene is TRBV29-1, the J gene TRBJ2-3; D gene ambiguous. The source of this sequence is a young man in good health. Sequences were obtained from naive CD4+ T cells sorted from blood. Described subset: CD45RA+ positively selected. The CDR3 sequence is CSLRSPNTDTQYF. The DNA of the CDR3 is TGCAGCCTCAGAAGTCCGAACACAGATACGCAGTATTTT.